This paragraph reports one T cell receptor beta chain. Study processing details: Amplification of reference gene primers provided the estimated nucleated cell counts. Some clones are missing from TCRdb's copy, which holds only in-frame ones; the method was immunoSEQ multiplex PCR. That table is the source of V, J and clone size, and D and trimming were worked out from the DNA. Here the sample spans 120,000 to 150,000 clones, about nine tenths being singletons. The sample belongs to a study of blood T cell repertoires in COVID-19. Study background: The United States, Italy and Spain were the sources of the acute and convalescent COVID-19 samples. PBMCs, B-cell-depleted T cells, or T cells were the source of the cDNA or gDNA that made up the material.

Germline assignment: CDR1 SGHTA and CDR2 FQGTGA. V was clipped by 1 base and J by 4 bases; unmatched bases: 8. The CDR3 is 16 amino acids. The receptor comes from a human donor in a cohort sampled during active COVID-19. This chain uses TRBV7-3 with TRBJ2-5, with TRBD2 identical over 8 bases. The sequenced material came from peripheral blood. CDR3 DNA sequence: TGTGCCAGCAGCTTAAGTGTCGGGGGGGCCGGAGAGACCCAGTACTTC. Encoded protein: CASSLSVGGAGETQYF.